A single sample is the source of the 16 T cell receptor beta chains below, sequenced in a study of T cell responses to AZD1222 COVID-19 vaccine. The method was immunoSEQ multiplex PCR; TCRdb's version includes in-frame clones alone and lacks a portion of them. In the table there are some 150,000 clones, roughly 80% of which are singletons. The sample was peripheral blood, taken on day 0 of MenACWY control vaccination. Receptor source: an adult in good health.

CDR3 residues: CASSVAGQGETQYF. In nucleotides, the CDR3 is TGTGCCAGCAGCGTAGCGGGACAGGGAGAGACCCAGTACTTC. This chain uses TRBV9 with TRBJ2-5, with 9 nucleotides matching TRBD1. The V and J ends lost 0 bases and 4 bases, in that order; junction bases with no gene match: 1. CDR1 and CDR2 (germline): SGDLS, YYNGEE. The CDR3 length is 14 residues. The complete variable domain, with remaining parts taken from reference TRBV9 and TRBJ2-5, reads DSGVTQTPKHLITATGQRVTLRCSPRSGDLSVYWYQQSLDQGLQFLIQYYNGEERAKGNILERFSAQQFPDLHSELNLSSLELGDSALYFCASSVAGQGETQYFGPGTRLLVL.

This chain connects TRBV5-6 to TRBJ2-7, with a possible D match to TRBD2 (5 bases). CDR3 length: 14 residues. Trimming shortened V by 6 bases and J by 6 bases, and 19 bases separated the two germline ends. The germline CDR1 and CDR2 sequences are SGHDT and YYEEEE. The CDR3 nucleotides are TGTGCCAGCATTTCGTGGGCAGAGCGGTCCGAGCAGTACGTC. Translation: CASISWAERSEQYV.

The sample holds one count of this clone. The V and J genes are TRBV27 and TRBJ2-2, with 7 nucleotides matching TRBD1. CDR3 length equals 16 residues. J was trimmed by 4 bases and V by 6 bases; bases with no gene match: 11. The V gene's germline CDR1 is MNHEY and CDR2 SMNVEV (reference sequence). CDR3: CASRLQGKMSTGELFF. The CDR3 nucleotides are TGTGCCAGCAGGCTACAGGGGAAGATGAGCACCGGGGAGCTGTTTTTT.

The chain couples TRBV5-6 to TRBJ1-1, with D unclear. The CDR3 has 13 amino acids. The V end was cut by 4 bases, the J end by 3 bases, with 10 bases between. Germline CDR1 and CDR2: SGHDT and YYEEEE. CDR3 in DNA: TGTGCCAGCAGCAAACAACAGCACACTGAAGCTTTCTTT. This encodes CASSKQQHTEAFF.

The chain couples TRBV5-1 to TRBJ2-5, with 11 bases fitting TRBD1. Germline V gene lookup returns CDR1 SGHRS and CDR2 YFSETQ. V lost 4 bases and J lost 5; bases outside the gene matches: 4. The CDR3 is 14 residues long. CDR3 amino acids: CASSRTGGGETQYF. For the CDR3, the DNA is TGCGCCAGCAGCCGGACAGGGGGCGGGGAGACCCAGTACTTC.

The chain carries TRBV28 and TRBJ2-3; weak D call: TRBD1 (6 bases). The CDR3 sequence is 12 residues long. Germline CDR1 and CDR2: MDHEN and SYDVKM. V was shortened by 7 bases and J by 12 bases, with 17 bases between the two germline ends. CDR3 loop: CASTTGTIRQYF. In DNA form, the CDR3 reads TGTGCCAGCACTACAGGGACCATACGTCAGTATTTT.

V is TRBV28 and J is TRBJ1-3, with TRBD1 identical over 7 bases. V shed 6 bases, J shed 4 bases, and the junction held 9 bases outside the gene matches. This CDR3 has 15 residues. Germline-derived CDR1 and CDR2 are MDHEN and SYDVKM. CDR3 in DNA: TGTGCCAGCAGATGGGGGACAGACCAAGGAAACACCATATATTTT. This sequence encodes CASRWGTDQGNTIYF.

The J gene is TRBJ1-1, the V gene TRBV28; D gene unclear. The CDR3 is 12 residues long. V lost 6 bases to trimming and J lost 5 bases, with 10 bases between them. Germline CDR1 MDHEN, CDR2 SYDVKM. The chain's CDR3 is CASRSGNTEAFF. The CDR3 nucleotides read TGTGCCAGCAGAAGTGGGAATACTGAAGCTTTCTTT.

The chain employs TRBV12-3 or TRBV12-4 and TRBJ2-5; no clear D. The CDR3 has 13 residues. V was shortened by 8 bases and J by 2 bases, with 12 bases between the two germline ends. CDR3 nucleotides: TGTGCCAGCCAAAGGACGGTACAAGAGACCCAGTACTTC. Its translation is CASQRTVQETQYF.

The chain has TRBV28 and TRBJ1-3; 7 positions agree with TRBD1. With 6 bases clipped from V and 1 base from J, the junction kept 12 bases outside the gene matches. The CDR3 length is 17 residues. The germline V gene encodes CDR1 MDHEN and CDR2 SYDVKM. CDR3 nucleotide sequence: TGTGCCAGCAGCCCTCTAAGGGGGCATTCGTCTGGAAACACCATATATTTT. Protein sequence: CASSPLRGHSSGNTIYF.

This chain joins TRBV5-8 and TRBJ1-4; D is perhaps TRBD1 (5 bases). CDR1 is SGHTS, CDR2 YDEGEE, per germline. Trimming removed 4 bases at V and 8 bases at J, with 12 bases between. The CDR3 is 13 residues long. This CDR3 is CASSPRVGEKLFF. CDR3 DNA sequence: TGTGCCAGCAGCCCCAGGGTAGGGGAAAAACTGTTTTTT.

This CDR3 reads CASSYPGGDEQFF. In DNA, the CDR3 is TGTGCCAGCAGTTACCCAGGGGGCGATGAGCAGTTCTTC. This sequence joins TRBV6-5 and TRBJ2-1; TRBD1 matches 8 bases. The V gene end was trimmed by 2 bases and the J gene end by 8 bases; junction bases not matched to a gene: 2. CDR1 is MNHEY, CDR2 SVGAGI, per germline. The CDR3 runs to 13 residues.

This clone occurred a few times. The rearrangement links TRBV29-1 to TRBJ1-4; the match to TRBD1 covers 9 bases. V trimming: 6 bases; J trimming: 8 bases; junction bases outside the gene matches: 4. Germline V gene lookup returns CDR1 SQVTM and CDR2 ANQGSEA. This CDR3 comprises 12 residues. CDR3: CSVGTGREKLFF. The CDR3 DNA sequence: TGCAGCGTCGGGACAGGGCGAGAAAAACTGTTTTTT.

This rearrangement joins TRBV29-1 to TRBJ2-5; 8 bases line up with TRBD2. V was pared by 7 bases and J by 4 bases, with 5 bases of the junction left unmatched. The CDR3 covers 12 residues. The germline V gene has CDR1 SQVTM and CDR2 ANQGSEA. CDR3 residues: CSAWTSRETQYF. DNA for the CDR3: TGCAGCGCTTGGACTAGCAGAGAGACCCAGTACTTC.

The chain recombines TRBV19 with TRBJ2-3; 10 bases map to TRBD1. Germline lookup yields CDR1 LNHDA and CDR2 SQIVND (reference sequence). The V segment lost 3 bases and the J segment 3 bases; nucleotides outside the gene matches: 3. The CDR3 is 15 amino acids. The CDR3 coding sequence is TGTGCCAGTAGTATCCGGGACAGGGGTACAGATACGCAGTATTTT. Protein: CASSIRDRGTDTQYF.

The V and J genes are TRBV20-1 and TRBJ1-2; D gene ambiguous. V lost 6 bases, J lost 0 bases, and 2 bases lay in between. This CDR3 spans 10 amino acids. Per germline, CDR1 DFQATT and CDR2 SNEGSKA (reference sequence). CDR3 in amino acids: CSAPNYGYTF. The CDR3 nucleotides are TGCAGTGCCCCTAACTATGGCTACACCTTC.